This T cell receptor (beta chain) was retrieved from a study of cytomegalovirus exposure and HLA in healthy donors. Study-level background: Among the 300 to 500 genotyped donors, approximately 82% were placed in the Caucasian-associated ancestry cluster.

On this clone: Antigen specificity is unknown.

Nominally healthy donors provided the samples, though records likely missed some immune exposures. V lost 1 base to trimming and J lost 4 bases; unmatched junction nucleotides: 7. The CDR3 totals 16 residues. CDR1 and CDR2 (germline): MGHRA, YSYEKL. The PCR had 60 Vbeta and 13 Jbeta primers. Sequencing was performed with immunoSEQ multiplex PCR; in TCRdb, only in-frame clones are kept and a portion is missing. The sample has about 200,000 clones; about three quarters are singletons. Overall study findings and caveats: Cytomegalovirus status was reportedly diagnosed by the classifier with high specificity and sensitivity. TCR beta chain V- and J-gene trimming was linked, in a later analysis, to a missense variant in DCLRE1C.

The sequenced sample consisted of PBMCs. The V call is TRBV4-1, the J call TRBJ2-7; TRBD1 matches 10 bases. This TCR came from a young man in good health and CMV-seronegative. CDR3 in amino acids: CASSQADRGYRYEQYF. The CDR3 nucleotides read TGCGCCAGCAGCCAAGCGGACAGGGGGTACAGGTACGAGCAGTACTTC.